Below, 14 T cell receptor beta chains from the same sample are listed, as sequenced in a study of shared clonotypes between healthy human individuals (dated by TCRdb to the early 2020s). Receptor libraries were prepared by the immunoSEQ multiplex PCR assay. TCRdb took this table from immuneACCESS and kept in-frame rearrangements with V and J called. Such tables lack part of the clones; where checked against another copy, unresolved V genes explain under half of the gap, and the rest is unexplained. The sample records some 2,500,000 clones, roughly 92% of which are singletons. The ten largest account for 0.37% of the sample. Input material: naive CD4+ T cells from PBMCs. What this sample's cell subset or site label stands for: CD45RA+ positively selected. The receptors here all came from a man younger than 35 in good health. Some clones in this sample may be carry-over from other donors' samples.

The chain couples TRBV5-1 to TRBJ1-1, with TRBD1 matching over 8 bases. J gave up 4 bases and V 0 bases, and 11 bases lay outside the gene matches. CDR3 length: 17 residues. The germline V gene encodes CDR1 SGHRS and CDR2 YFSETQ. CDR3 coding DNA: TGCGCCAGCAGCTTGGCGACAGGGGCCTCAGCAGGCACTGAAGCTTTCTTT. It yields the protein CASSLATGASAGTEAFF.

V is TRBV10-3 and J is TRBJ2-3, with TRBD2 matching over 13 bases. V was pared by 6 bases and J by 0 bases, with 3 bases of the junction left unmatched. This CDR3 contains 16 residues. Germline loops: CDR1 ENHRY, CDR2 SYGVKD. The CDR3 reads CAIRGTSGTSTDTQYF. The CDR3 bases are TGTGCCATCAGAGGGACTAGCGGGACTAGCACAGATACGCAGTATTTT.

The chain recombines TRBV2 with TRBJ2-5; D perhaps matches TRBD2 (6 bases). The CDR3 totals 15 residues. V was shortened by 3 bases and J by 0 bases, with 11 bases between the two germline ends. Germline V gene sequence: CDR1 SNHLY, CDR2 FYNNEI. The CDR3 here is CASSDRRDYQETQYF. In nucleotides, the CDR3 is TGTGCCAGCAGTGACAGGCGGGATTACCAAGAGACCCAGTACTTC.

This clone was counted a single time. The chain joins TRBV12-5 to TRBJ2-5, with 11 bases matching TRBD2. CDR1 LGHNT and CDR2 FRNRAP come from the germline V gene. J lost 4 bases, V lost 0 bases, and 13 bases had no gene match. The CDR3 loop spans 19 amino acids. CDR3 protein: CASGLVLFLLAGGGETQYF. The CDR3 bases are TGTGCTAGTGGTTTGGTACTATTTCTCCTAGCGGGAGGAGGAGAGACCCAGTACTTC.

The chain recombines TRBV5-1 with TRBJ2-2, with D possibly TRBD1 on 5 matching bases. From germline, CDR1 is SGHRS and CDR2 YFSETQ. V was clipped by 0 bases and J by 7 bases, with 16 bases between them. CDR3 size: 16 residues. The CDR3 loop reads CASSLAVAGRNGELFF. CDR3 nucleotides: TGCGCCAGCAGCTTGGCCGTGGCAGGGCGCAACGGGGAGCTGTTTTTT. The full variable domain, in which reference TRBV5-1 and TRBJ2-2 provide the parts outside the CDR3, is KAGVTQTPRYLIKTRGQQVTLSCSPISGHRSVSWYQQTPGQGLQFLFEYFSETQRNKGNFPGRFSGRQFSNSRSEMNVSTLELGDSALYLCASSLAVAGRNGELFFGEGSRLTVL.

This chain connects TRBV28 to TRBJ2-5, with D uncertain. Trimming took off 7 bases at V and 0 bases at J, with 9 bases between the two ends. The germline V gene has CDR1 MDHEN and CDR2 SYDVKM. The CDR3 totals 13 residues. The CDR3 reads CASTTVYQETQYF. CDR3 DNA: TGTGCCAGCACCACAGTGTACCAAGAGACCCAGTACTTC.

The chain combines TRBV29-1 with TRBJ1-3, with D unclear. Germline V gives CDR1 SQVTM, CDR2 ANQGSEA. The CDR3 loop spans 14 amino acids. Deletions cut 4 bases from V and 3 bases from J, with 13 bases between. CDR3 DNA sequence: TGCAGCGTTGTTTTCTCGGTTGGTGGAAACACCATATATTTT. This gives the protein CSVVFSVGGNTIYF.

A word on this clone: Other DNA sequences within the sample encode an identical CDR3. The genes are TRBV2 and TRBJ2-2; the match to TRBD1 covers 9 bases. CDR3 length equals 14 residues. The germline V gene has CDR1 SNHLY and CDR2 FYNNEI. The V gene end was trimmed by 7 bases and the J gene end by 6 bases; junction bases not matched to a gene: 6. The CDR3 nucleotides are TGTGCCAGCACCGAGACAGGGGGAGCCGGGGAGCTGTTTTTT. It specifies CASTETGGAGELFF.

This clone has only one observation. This chain's CDR3 is CASSQRGLANNEQFF. The DNA of the CDR3 is TGTGCCAGCAGCCAGAGGGGACTAGCGAACAATGAGCAGTTCTTC. The chain links TRBV11-3 to TRBJ2-1, with TRBD2 identical over 10 bases. Per germline, CDR1 SGHNT and CDR2 YENEEA. V was clipped by 5 bases and J by 5 bases; unmatched bases: 6. The CDR3 length is 15 residues.

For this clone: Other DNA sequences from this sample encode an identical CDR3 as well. The CDR3 coding sequence is TGTGCCAGCAGCGGACAGGGGGGGGACACTGAAGCTTTCTTT. Translating gives CASSGQGGDTEAFF. The chain has TRBV2 and TRBJ1-1, with 10 bases lining up with TRBD1. This CDR3 region has 14 residues. Germline loops: CDR1 SNHLY, CDR2 FYNNEI. V lost 6 bases and J lost 3; bases outside the gene matches: 4.

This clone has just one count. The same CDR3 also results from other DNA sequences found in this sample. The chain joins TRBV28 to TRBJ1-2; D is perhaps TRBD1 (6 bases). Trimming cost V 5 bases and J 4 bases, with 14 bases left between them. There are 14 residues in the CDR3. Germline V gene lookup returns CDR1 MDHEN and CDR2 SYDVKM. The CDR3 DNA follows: TGTGCCAGCAGTCCCCCCGCGGGGGCCTATGGCTACACCTTC. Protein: CASSPPAGAYGYTF.

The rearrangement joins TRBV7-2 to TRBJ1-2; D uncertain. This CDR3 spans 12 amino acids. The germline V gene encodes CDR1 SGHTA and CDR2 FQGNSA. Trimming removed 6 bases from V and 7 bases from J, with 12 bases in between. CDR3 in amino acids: CASSRPVRGYTF. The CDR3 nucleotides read TGTGCCAGCAGTCGACCGGTCCGTGGCTACACCTTC.

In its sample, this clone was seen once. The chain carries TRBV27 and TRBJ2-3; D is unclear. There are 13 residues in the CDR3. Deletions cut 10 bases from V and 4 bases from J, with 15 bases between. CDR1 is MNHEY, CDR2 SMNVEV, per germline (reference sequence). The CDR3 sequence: CATPDGLPDTQYF. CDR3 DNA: TGTGCCACCCCAGACGGGTTACCAGATACGCAGTATTTT.

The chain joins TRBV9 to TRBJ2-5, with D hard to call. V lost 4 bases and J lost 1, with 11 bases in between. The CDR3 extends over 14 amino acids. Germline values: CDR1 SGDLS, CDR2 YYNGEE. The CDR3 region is CASSISEIQETQYF. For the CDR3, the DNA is TGTGCCAGCAGCATATCAGAAATCCAAGAGACCCAGTACTTC.